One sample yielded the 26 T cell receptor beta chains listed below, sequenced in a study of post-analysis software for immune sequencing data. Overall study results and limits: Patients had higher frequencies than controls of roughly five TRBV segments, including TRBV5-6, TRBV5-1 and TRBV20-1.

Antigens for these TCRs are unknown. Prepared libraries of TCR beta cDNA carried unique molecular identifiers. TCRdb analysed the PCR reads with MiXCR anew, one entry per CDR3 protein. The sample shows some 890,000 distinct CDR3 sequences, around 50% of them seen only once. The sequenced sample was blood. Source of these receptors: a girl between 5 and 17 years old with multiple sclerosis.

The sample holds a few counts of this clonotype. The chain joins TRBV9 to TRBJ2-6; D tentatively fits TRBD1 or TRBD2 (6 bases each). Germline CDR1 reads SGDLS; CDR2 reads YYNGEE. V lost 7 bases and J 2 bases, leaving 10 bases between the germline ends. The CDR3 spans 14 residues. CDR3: CASRGGPGANVLTF. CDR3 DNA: TGTGCCAGCCGTGGGGGGCCTGGGGCCAACGTCCTGACTTTC.

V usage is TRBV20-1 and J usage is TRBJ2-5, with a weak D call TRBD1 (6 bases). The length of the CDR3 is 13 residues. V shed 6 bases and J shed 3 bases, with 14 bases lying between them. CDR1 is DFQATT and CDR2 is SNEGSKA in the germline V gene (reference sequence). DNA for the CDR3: TGCAGTGCCTCCGGGACACTCAAAGAGACCCAGTACTTC. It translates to CSASGTLKETQYF.

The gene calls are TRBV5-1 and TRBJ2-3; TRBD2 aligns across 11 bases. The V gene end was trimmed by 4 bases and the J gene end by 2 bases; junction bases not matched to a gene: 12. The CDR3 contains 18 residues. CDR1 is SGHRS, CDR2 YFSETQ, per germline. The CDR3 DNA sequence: TGCGCCAGCAGCGCTTCCCGTAGCGGGAGGGACTTCACAGATACGCAGTATTTT. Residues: CASSASRSGRDFTDTQYF.

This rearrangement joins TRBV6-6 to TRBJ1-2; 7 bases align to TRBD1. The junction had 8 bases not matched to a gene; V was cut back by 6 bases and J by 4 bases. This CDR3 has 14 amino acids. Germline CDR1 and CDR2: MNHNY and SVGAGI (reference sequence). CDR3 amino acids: CASRVTGDPYGYTF. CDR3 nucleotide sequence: TGTGCCAGCAGGGTTACAGGGGACCCCTATGGCTACACCTTC.

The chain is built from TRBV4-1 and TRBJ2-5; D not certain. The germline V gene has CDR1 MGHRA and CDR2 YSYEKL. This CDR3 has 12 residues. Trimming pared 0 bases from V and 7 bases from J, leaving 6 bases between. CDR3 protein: CASSQDPRTQYF. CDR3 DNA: TGCGCCAGCAGCCAAGATCCGCGGACCCAGTACTTC.

CDR3 DNA sequence: TGTGCCTCGGAGTTGGATACCGGGGAGCTGTTTTTT. It translates to CASELDTGELFF. The chain recombines TRBV10-3 with TRBJ2-2; D gene ambiguous. Per germline, CDR1 ENHRY and CDR2 SYGVKD. Trimming pared 11 bases from V and 5 bases from J, leaving 12 bases between. There are 12 residues in the CDR3.

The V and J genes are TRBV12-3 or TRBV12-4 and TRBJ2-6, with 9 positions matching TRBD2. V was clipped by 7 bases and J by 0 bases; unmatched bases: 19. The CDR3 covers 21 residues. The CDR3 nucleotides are TGTGCCAGCACCCCTGGTAGGCTAGCGGGGACCTCTAGCTCTGGGGCCAACGTCCTGACTTTC. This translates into CASTPGRLAGTSSSGANVLTF.

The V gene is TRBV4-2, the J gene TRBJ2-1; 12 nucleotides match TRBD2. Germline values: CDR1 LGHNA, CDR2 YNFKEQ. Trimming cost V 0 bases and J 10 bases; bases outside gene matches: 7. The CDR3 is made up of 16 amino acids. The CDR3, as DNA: TGTGCCAGCAGCCAAGATTCGGCTAGCGGGAGGGAGGAGCAGTTCTTC. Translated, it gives CASSQDSASGREEQFF.

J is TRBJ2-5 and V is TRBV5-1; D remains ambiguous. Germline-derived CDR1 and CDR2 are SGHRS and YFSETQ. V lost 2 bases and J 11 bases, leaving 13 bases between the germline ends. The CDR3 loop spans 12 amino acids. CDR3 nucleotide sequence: TGCGCCAGCAGCTTAACCTTGAATGAGCAGTACTTC. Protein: CASSLTLNEQYF.

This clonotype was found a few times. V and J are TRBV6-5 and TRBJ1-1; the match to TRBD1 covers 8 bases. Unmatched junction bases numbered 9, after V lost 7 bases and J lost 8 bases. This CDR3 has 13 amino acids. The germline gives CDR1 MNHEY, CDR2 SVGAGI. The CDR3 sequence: CASKDRERTEAFF. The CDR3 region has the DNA TGTGCCAGCAAGGACAGGGAGCGCACCGAAGCTTTCTTT.

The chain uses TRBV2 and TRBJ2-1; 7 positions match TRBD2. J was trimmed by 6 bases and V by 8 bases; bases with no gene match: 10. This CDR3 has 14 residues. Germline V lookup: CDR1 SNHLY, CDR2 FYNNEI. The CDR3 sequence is CASLSGSKVNEQFF. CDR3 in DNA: TGTGCCAGCCTTAGCGGGTCCAAGGTCAATGAGCAGTTCTTC.

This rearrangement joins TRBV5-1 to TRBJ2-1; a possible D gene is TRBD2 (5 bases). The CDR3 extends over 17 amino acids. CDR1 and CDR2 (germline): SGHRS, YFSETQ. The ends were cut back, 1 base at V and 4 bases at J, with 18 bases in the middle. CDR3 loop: CASSLFLNRRAYNEQFF. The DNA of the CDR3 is TGCGCCAGCAGCTTGTTTTTAAATCGGCGGGCATACAATGAGCAGTTCTTC.

In nucleotides, the CDR3 is TGTGCCATCAGTGTTCCTTACGGGGAGCTGTTTTTT. This sequence encodes CAISVPYGELFF. This chain links TRBV10-3 with TRBJ2-2, with D unclear. The CDR3 covers 12 residues. Trimming took off 4 bases at V and 7 bases at J, with 7 bases between the two ends. Germline CDR1 is ENHRY and CDR2 is SYGVKD.

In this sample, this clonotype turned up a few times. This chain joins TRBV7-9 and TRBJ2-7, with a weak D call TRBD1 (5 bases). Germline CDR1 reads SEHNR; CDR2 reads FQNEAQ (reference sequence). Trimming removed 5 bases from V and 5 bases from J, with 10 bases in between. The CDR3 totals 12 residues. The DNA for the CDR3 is TGTGCCAGCAGCCCAGGGAATAACGAGCAGTACTTC. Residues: CASSPGNNEQYF. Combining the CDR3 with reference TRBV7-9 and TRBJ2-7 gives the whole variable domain DTGVSQNPRHKITKRGQNVTFRCDPISEHNRLYWYRQTLGQGPEFLTYFQNEAQLEKSRLLSDRFSAERPKGSFSTLEIQRTEQGDSAMYLCASSPGNNEQYFGPGTRLTVT.

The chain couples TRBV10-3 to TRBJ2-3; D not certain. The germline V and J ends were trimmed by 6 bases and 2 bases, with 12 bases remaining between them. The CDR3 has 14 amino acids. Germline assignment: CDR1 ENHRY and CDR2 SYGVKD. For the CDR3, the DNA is TGTGCCATCAGCGACCAGATGAACACAGATACGCAGTATTTT. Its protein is CAISDQMNTDTQYF.

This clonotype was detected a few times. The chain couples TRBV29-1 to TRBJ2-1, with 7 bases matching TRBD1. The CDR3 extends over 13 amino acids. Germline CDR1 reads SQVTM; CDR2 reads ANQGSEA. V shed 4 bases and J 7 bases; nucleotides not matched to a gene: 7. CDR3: CSVATLQGNEQFF. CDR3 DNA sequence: TGCAGCGTTGCTACACTACAGGGGAATGAGCAGTTCTTC.

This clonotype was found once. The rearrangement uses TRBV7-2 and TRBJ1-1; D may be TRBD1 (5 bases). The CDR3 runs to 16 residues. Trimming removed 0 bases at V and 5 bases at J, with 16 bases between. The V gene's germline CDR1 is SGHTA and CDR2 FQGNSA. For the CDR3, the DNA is TGTGCCAGCAGCTTAGCGCGATCCGGGACGGGAACTGAAGCTTTCTTT. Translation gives CASSLARSGTGTEAFF.

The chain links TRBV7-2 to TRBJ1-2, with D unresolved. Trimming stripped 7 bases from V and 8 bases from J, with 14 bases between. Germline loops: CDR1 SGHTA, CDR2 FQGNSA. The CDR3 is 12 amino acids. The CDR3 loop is CASTSAARGYTF. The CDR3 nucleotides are TGTGCCAGCACTTCGGCAGCAAGGGGCTACACCTTC. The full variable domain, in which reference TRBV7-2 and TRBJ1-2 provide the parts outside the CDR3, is GAGVSQSPSNKVTEKGKDVELRCDPISGHTALYWYRQSLGQGLEFLIYFQGNSAPDKSGLPSDRFSAERTGGSVSTLTIQRTQQEDSAVYLCASTSAARGYTFGSGTRLTVV.

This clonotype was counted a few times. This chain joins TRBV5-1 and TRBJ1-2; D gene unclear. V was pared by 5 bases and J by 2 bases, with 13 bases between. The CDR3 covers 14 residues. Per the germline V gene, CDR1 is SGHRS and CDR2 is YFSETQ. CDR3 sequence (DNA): TGCGCCAGCAGTCGGGCAGGTCCGAACTATGGCTACACCTTC. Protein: CASSRAGPNYGYTF.

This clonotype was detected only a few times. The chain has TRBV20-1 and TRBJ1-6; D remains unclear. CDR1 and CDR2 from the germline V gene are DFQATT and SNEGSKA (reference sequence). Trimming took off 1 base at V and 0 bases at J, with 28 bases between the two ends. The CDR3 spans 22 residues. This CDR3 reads CSARVLSGSSSVESSYNSPLHF. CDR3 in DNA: TGCAGTGCTAGAGTTTTAAGTGGGTCCTCGAGTGTCGAGAGCTCCTATAATTCACCCCTCCACTTT.

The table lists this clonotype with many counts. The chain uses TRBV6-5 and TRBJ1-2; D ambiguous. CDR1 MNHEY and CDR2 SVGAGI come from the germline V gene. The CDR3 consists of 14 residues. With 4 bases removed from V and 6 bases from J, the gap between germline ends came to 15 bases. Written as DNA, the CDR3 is TGTGCCAGCAGTTTCAGACCCTGGGATCATGGCTACACCTTC. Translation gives CASSFRPWDHGYTF.

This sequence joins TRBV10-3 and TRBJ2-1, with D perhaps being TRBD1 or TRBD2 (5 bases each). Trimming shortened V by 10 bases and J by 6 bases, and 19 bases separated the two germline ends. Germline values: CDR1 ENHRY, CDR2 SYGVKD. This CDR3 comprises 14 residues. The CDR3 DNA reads TGTGCCACCACGGGGACCGATCATCTCAATGAGCAGTTCTTC. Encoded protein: CATTGTDHLNEQFF.

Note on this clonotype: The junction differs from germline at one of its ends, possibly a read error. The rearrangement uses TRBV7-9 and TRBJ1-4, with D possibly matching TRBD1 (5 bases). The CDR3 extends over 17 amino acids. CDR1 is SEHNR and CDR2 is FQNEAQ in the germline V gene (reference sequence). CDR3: CASSPRPGPATNEKLFF. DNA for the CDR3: TGCGCCAGCAGCCCCCGGCCAGGGCCGGCAACTAATGAAAAACTGTTTTTT.

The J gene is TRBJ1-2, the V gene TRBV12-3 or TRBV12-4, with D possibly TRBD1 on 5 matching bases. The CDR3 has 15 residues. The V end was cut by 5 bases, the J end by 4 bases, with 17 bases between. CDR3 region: CASSTIPVGAYGYTF. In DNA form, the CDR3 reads TGTGCCAGCAGTACCATCCCAGTAGGGGCCTATGGCTACACCTTC.

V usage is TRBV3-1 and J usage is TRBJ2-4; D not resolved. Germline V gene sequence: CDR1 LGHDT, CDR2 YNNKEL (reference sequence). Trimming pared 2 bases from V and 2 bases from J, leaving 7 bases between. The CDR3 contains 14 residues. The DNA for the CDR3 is TGTGCCAGCAGCCAACCTCGATCCAAAAACATTCAGTACTTC. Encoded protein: CASSQPRSKNIQYF.

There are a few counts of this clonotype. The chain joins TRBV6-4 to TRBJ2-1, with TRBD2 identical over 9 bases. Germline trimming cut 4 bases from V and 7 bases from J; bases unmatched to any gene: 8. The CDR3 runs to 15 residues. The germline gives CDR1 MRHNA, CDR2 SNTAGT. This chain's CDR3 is CASSAVSGSRNEQFF. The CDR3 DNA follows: TGTGCCAGCAGTGCGGTTAGCGGGAGCAGGAATGAGCAGTTCTTC.